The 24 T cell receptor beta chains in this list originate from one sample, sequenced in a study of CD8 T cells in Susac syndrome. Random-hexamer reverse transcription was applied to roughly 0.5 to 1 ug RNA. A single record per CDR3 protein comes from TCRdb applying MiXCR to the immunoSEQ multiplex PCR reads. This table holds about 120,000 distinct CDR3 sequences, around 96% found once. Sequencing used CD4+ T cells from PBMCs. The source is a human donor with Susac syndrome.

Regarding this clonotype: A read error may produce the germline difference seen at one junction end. Here the CDR3 reads CASSVALPGTF. CDR3 DNA sequence: TGTGCCAGCAGCGTAGCGCTTCCGGGCACCTTC. The chain recombines TRBV7-9 with TRBJ1-2; D is unclear. CDR1 and CDR2 (germline): SEHNR, FQNEAQ (reference sequence). The CDR3 is 11 residues long. The whole variable domain, remainder taken from reference TRBV7-9 and TRBJ1-2, is DTGVSQNPRHKITKRGQNVTFRCDPISEHNRLYWYRQTLGQGPEFLTYFQNEAQLEKSRLLSDRFSAERPKGSFSTLEIQRTEQGDSAMYLCASSVALPGTFGSGTRLTVV.

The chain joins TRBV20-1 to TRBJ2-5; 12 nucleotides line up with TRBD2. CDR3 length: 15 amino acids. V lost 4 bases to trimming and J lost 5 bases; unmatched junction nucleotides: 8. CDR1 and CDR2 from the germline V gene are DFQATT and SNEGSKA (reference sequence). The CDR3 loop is CSANPTSGSRETQYF. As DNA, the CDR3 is TGCAGTGCTAACCCGACTAGCGGGAGCCGGGAGACCCAGTACTTC.

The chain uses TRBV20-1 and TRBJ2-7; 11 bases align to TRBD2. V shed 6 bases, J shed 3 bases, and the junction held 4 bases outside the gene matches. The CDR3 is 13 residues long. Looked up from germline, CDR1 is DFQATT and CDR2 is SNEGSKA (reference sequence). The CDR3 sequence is CSALAGGIYEQYF. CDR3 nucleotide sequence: TGCAGTGCCTTAGCGGGAGGGATCTACGAGCAGTACTTC.

The CDR3 loop reads CAWAGDNEQFF. DNA of the CDR3: TGTGCCTGGGCCGGGGACAATGAGCAGTTCTTC. V and J are TRBV30 and TRBJ2-1; tentative D call: TRBD2 (5 bases). V lost 5 bases and J 5 bases, leaving 7 bases between the germline ends. This CDR3 is 11 amino acids long. Germline CDR1 GTSNPN, CDR2 SVGIG (reference sequence).

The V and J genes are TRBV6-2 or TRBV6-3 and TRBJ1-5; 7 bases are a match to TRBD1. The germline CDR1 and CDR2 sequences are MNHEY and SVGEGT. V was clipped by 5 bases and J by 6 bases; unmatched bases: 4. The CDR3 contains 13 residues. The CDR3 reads CASSQQGFQPQHF. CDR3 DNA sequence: TGTGCCAGCAGTCAACAGGGGTTTCAGCCCCAGCATTTT.

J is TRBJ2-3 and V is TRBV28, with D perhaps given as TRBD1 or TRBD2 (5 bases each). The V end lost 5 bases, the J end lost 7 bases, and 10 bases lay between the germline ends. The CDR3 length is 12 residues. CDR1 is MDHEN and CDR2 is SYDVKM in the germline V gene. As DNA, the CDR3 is TGTGCCAGCAGTAAGACGGGACATACGCAGTATTTT. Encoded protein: CASSKTGHTQYF.

CDR3 in DNA: TGTGCCAGCAGCCCGGGACTAGCGGGAGAAGAGACCCAGTACTTC. Translation: CASSPGLAGEETQYF. The chain couples TRBV4-2 to TRBJ2-5; 14 bases are a match to TRBD2. The CDR3 consists of 15 residues. After removal of 4 bases from V and 3 bases from J, the junction contained 1 base not matched to a gene. Germline CDR1 reads LGHNA; CDR2 reads YNFKEQ.

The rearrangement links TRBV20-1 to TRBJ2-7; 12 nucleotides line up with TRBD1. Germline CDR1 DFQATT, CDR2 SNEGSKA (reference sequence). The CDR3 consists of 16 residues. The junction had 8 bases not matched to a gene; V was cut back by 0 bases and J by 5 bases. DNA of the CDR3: TGCAGTGCTAGAGAACCGGAGGGACAGGGGGCCGACGAGCAGTACTTC. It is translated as CSAREPEGQGADEQYF.

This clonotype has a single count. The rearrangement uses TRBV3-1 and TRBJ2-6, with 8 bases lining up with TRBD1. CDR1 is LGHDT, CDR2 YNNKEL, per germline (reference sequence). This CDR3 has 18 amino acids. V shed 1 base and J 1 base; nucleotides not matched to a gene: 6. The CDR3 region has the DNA TGTGCCAGCAGCCAAGTTAGACACAGGGGGTCTGGGGCCAACGTCCTGACTTTC. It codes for CASSQVRHRGSGANVLTF. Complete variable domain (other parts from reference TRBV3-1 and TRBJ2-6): DTAVSQTPKYLVTQMGNDKSIKCEQNLGHDTMYWYKQDSKKFLKIMFSYNNKELIINETVPNRFSPKSPDKAHLNLHINSLELGDSAVYFCASSQVRHRGSGANVLTFGAGSRLTVL.

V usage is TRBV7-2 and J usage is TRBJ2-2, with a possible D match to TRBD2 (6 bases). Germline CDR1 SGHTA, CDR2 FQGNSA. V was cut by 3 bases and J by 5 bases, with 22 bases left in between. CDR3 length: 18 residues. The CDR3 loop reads CASSFSPTGKGGTGELFF. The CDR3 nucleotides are TGTGCCAGCAGCTTTTCCCCAACGGGAAAGGGAGGAACCGGGGAGCTGTTTTTT.

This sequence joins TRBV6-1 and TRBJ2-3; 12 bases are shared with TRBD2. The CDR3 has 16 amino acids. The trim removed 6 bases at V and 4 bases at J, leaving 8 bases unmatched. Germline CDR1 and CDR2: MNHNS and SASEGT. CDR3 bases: TGTGCCAGCAGCCAACTAGCGGGAGGTATTTCAGATACGCAGTATTTT. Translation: CASSQLAGGISDTQYF.

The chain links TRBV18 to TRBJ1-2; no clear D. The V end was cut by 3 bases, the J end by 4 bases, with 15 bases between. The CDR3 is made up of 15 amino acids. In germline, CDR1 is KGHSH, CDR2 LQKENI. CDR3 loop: CASSPQITSGYGYTF. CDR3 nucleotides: TGTGCCAGCTCACCCCAAATAACCTCGGGCTATGGCTACACCTTC.

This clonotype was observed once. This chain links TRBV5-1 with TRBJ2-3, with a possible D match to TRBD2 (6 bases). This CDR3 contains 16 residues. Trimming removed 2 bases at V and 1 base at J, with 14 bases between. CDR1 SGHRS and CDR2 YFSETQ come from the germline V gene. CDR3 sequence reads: CASSLLATPGTDTQYF. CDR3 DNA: TGCGCCAGCAGCTTACTAGCTACTCCAGGCACAGATACGCAGTATTTT.

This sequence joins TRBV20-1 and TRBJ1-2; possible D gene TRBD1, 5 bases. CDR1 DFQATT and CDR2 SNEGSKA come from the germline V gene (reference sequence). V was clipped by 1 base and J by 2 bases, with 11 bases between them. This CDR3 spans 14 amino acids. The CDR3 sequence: CSARAWGGNYGYTF. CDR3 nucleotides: TGCAGTGCTAGAGCTTGGGGCGGGAACTATGGCTACACCTTC.

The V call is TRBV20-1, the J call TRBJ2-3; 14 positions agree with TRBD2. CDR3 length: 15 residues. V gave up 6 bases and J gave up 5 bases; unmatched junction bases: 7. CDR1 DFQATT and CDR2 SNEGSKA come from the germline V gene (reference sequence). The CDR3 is CSAPGLAGGGDTQYF. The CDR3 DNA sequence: TGCAGTGCCCCTGGACTAGCGGGAGGTGGAGATACGCAGTATTTT.

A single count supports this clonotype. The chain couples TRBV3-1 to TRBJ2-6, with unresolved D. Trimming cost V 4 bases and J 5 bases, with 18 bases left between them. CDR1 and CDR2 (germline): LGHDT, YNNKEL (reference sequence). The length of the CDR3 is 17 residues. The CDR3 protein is CASSPPLVMARANVLTF. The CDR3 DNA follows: TGTGCCAGCAGCCCCCCCCTGGTGATGGCTCGGGCCAACGTCCTGACTTTC. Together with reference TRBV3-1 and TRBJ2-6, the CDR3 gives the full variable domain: DTAVSQTPKYLVTQMGNDKSIKCEQNLGHDTMYWYKQDSKKFLKIMFSYNNKELIINETVPNRFSPKSPDKAHLNLHINSLELGDSAVYFCASSPPLVMARANVLTFGAGSRLTVL.

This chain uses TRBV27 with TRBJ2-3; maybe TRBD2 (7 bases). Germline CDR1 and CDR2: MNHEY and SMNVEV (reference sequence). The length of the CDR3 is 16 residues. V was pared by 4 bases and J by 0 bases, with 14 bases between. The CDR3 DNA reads TGTGCCAGCAGTTGGGAGGGGGGGTCTAGCACAGATACGCAGTATTTT. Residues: CASSWEGGSSTDTQYF.

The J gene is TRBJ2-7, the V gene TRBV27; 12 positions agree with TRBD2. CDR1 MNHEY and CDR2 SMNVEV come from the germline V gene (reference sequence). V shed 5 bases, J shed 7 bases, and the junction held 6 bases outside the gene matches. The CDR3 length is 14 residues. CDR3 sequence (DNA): TGTGCCAGCAGTCAGACTAGCGGGAGATTGGAGCAGTACTTC. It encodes CASSQTSGRLEQYF.

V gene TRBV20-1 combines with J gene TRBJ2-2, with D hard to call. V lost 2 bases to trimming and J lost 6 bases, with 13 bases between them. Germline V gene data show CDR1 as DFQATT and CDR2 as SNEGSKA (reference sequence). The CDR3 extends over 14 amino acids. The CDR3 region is CSARSGRQAGELFF. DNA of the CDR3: TGCAGTGCTAGATCGGGTCGTCAAGCCGGGGAGCTGTTTTTT.

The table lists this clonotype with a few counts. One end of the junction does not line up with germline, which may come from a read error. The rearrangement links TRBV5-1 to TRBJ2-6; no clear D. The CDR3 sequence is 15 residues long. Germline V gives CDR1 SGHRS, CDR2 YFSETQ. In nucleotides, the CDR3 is TGTGCCAGTAGTCTAGACGGGTCTGGGGCCAACGTCCTGACTTTC. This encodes CASSLDGSGANVLTF.

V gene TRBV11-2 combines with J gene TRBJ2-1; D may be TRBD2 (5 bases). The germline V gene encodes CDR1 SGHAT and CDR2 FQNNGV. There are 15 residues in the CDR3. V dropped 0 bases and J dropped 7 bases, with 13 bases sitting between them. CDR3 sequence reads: CASSLDLGSWNEQFF. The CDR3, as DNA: TGTGCCAGCAGCTTAGATCTAGGGAGTTGGAATGAGCAGTTCTTC. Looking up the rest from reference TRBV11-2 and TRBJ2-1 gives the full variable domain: EAGVAQSPRYKIIEKRQSVAFWCNPISGHATLYWYQQILGQGPKLLIQFQNNGVVDDSQLPKDRFSAERLKGVDSTLKIQPAKLEDSAVYLCASSLDLGSWNEQFFGPGTRLTVL.

CDR3 protein: CASTDSYHEQFF. CDR3 nucleotide sequence: TGTGCCAGCACCGACAGTTACCATGAGCAGTTCTTC. The V call is TRBV16, the J call TRBJ2-1, with a weak D call TRBD1 (5 bases). Trimming cost V 7 bases and J 8 bases, with 12 bases left between them. Germline V gives CDR1 KGHSY, CDR2 FQNENV. This CDR3 spans 12 amino acids.

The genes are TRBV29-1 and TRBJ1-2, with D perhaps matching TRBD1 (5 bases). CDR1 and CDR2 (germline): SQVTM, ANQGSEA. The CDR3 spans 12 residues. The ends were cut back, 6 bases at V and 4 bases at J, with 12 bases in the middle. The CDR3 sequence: CSVDTSTYGYTF. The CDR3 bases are TGCAGCGTGGACACGAGCACCTATGGCTACACCTTC. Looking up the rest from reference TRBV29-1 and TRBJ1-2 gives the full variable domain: SAVISQKPSRDICQRGTSLTIQCQVDSQVTMMFWYRQQPGQSLTLIATANQGSEATYESGFVIDKFPISRPNLTFSTLTVSNMSPEDSSIYLCSVDTSTYGYTFGSGTRLTVV.

CDR3 nucleotides: TGCAGCGCCGGACCGAATAGCAATCAGCCCCAGCATTTT. It is translated as CSAGPNSNQPQHF. The J gene is TRBJ1-5, the V gene TRBV29-1; D is uncertain. Germline V gene lookup returns CDR1 SQVTM and CDR2 ANQGSEA. The V end lost 7 bases, the J end lost 0 bases, and 10 bases lay between the germline ends. CDR3 length: 13 residues.